These 30 T cell receptor beta chains were all obtained from the same sample, sequenced in a study of patients and donors after allogeneic stem cell transplantation. TCRdb reprocessed the RT-PCR reads with MiXCR, giving one entry per CDR3 protein. The sample holds 50,000 to 60,000 distinct CDR3 sequences, 13% seen once. Sequencing input: blood, either unsorted or a sorted T cell fraction (not recorded which). These receptors came from a human donor who was either an allogeneic HSCT recipient or a stem cell or donor lymphocyte infusion donor (not recorded which). It is not recorded whose cells these are; they may come from a transplant donor.

This chain joins TRBV29-1 and TRBJ2-5; the D is unclear. This CDR3 is 13 amino acids long. V was cut by 3 bases and J by 5 bases, with 13 bases left in between. CDR1 SQVTM and CDR2 ANQGSEA come from the germline V gene. DNA of the CDR3: TGCAGCGTTGAGGTGGGTGTGCGGGAGACCCAGTACTTC. Its protein is CSVEVGVRETQYF.

A few counts support this clonotype. This chain connects TRBV6-5 to TRBJ2-3; 7 bases fit TRBD1. From germline, CDR1 is MNHEY and CDR2 SVGAGI. V shed 3 bases, J shed 2 bases, and the junction held 5 bases outside the gene matches. The CDR3 totals 15 residues. CDR3 sequence (DNA): TGTGCCAGCAGTTATTCGGGGACAGTCACAGATACGCAGTATTTT. Its translation is CASSYSGTVTDTQYF.

J is TRBJ1-1 and V is TRBV3-1; a possible D gene is TRBD1 (6 bases). The CDR3 loop spans 15 amino acids. V dropped 0 bases and J dropped 7 bases, with 15 bases sitting between them. Germline V CDR1 and CDR2: LGHDT, YNNKEL (reference sequence). CDR3 DNA: TGTGCCAGCAGCCAAGATCGGAAGGGGGGATATGAAGCTTTCTTT. Its translation is CASSQDRKGGYEAFF.

The J gene is TRBJ2-7, the V gene TRBV21-1; the table's D call TRBD2 went unverified against the DNA. TRBV21-1 is given as a pseudogene. The CDR3 length is 13 residues. The DNA of the CDR3 is TGTGCCGGCCGACTCCGGAGGACGTACGAGCAGTACTTC. This gives the protein CAGRLRRTYEQYF.

In this sample, this clonotype turned up many times. The chain couples TRBV29-1 to TRBJ1-1; D is ambiguous. This CDR3 comprises 13 residues. CDR1 is SQVTM and CDR2 is ANQGSEA in the germline V gene. Trimming cost V 7 bases and J 1 base, with 13 bases left between them. For the CDR3, the DNA is TGCAGCGCGGTGGACTTCCAGAACACTGAAGCTTTCTTT. Its translation: CSAVDFQNTEAFF.

This sequence joins TRBV6-5 and TRBJ2-7; D is perhaps TRBD1 or TRBD2 (7 bases each). V lost 4 bases, J lost 1 base, and 17 bases lay in between. The germline V gene has CDR1 MNHEY and CDR2 SVGAGI. The CDR3 loop spans 16 amino acids. CDR3 DNA sequence: TGTGCCAGCAGTTCCCTGTGGGAGGGGGCATCCTACGAGCAGTACTTC. This translates into CASSSLWEGASYEQYF.

The J gene is TRBJ1-4, the V gene TRBV20-1; D may be TRBD1 (5 bases). Between the trimmed V and J ends, which lost 2 bases and 7 bases, there was a span of 20 bases. Per the germline V gene, CDR1 is DFQATT and CDR2 is SNEGSKA (reference sequence). CDR3 size: 16 residues. The CDR3 is CSARPTRGKESEKLFF. In DNA form, the CDR3 reads TGCAGTGCTAGACCCACGCGGGGGAAGGAGAGTGAAAAACTGTTTTTT.

This rearrangement joins TRBV7-8 to TRBJ2-2; weak D call: TRBD2 (6 bases). The germline gives CDR1 SGHVS, CDR2 FQNEAQ. V was pared by 1 base and J by 6 bases, with 15 bases between. The CDR3 is 16 residues long. Written as DNA, the CDR3 is TGTGCCAGCAGCTTAGAAATGTGGGGGGTTTCCGGGGAGCTGTTTTTT. Amino acid sequence: CASSLEMWGVSGELFF.

This clonotype was seen a handful of times. V gene TRBV20-1 combines with J gene TRBJ2-1, with 7 bases fitting TRBD2. J was trimmed by 4 bases and V by 0 bases; bases with no gene match: 6. CDR1 is DFQATT, CDR2 SNEGSKA, per germline (reference sequence). The CDR3 length is 15 residues. CDR3: CSARDFSSGYNEQFF. The CDR3 nucleotides are TGCAGTGCTAGAGATTTCTCTAGCGGATACAATGAGCAGTTCTTC.

The V and J genes are TRBV7-2 and TRBJ2-2; no definite D call. V lost 7 bases and J 4 bases, leaving 13 bases between the germline ends. CDR1 and CDR2 from the germline V gene are SGHTA and FQGNSA. The CDR3 is made up of 14 amino acids. The CDR3 protein is CASTYRVGTGELFF. The CDR3 DNA reads TGTGCCAGCACCTACCGGGTCGGCACCGGGGAGCTGTTTTTT. Together with reference TRBV7-2 and TRBJ2-2, the CDR3 gives the full variable domain: GAGVSQSPSNKVTEKGKDVELRCDPISGHTALYWYRQSLGQGLEFLIYFQGNSAPDKSGLPSDRFSAERTGGSVSTLTIQRTQQEDSAVYLCASTYRVGTGELFFGEGSRLTVL.

The chain is built from TRBV29-1 and TRBJ1-1; D is perhaps TRBD1 (5 bases). With 7 bases removed from V and 11 bases from J, the gap between germline ends came to 17 bases. Germline V CDR1 and CDR2: SQVTM, ANQGSEA. The CDR3 spans 11 residues. CDR3 in DNA: TGCAGCGCTATGGGACCCATGGAGGCTTTCTTT. It codes for CSAMGPMEAFF.

This clonotype was seen only a few times. V and J are TRBV20-1 and TRBJ2-7; 12 bases align to TRBD2. CDR3 length: 13 amino acids. In germline, CDR1 is DFQATT, CDR2 SNEGSKA (reference sequence). V lost 0 bases, J lost 9 bases, and 3 bases stayed unmatched. This CDR3 is CSARDPGLAGQYF. The CDR3 DNA follows: TGCAGTGCTAGAGACCCGGGACTAGCGGGGCAGTACTTC.

This clonotype has ten or more counts. The chain joins TRBV12-3 or TRBV12-4 to TRBJ1-6; tentatively, D is TRBD1 (6 bases). This CDR3 is 14 amino acids long. V was cut by 6 bases and J by 8 bases, with 14 bases left in between. CDR3: CASSLGGADSPLHF. CDR3 in DNA: TGTGCCAGCAGCCTTGGGGGCGCGGATTCACCCCTCCACTTT.

This clonotype has a single count. The CDR3 coding sequence is TGTGCCAGCAGTTCCCTAGCGGGAGGGCCTATGAACGAGCAGTACTTC. Encoded protein: CASSSLAGGPMNEQYF. The gene calls are TRBV12-3 or TRBV12-4 and TRBJ2-7; 12 bases match TRBD2. This CDR3 has 16 residues. J was trimmed by 5 bases and V by 4 bases; bases with no gene match: 9.

The chain joins TRBV9 to TRBJ2-7; 10 bases agree with TRBD2. The CDR3 spans 16 residues. The J segment lost 2 bases and the V segment lost 1 base, leaving 6 bases of the junction unmatched. Germline V CDR1 and CDR2: SGDLS, YYNGEE. CDR3: CASSVSGTSDTYEQYF. In nucleotides, the CDR3 is TGTGCCAGCAGCGTAAGTGGGACTAGCGACACCTACGAGCAGTACTTC.

This sequence joins TRBV3-1 and TRBJ1-1; D is undetermined. Trimming left V 0 bases short and J 4 bases short, with 12 bases between. CDR1 and CDR2 (germline): LGHDT, YNNKEL (reference sequence). This CDR3 contains 15 residues. The CDR3 region is CASSQDPGRATEAFF. The DNA of the CDR3 is TGTGCCAGCAGCCAAGATCCCGGGAGGGCCACTGAAGCTTTCTTT.

As concerns this clonotype: A much larger clone differs by one base, so this may be a read error. This rearrangement joins TRBV10-3 to TRBJ2-5; unclear D gene. This CDR3 spans 12 amino acids. Germline V lookup: CDR1 ENHRY, CDR2 SYGVKD. CDR3 protein: CAIGPGQGTQYF. CDR3 nucleotides: TGTGCCATCGGTCCAGGCCAAGGGACCCAGTACTTC.

The chain carries TRBV29-1 and TRBJ2-1; D remains ambiguous. V lost 4 bases, J lost 12 bases, and 19 bases lay in between. CDR1 and CDR2 from the germline V gene are SQVTM and ANQGSEA. There are 13 residues in the CDR3. The CDR3 coding sequence is TGCAGCGTTGGTGAGAGTGGGGTGGCACGGCAGTTCTTC. Amino acid sequence: CSVGESGVARQFF.

V gene TRBV20-1 combines with J gene TRBJ2-2, with 10 bases lining up with TRBD2. CDR1 is DFQATT and CDR2 is SNEGSKA in the germline V gene (reference sequence). Trimming at V came to 3 bases and at J to 6 bases, leaving 4 bases not matched to a gene. The CDR3 spans 14 residues. This CDR3 is CSASFGTSAGELFF. As DNA, the CDR3 is TGCAGTGCTAGTTTCGGGACTAGCGCCGGGGAGCTGTTTTTT.

The rearrangement uses TRBV10-3 and TRBJ2-2, with 11 bases aligning to TRBD1. Germline-derived CDR1 and CDR2 are ENHRY and SYGVKD. The CDR3 runs 12 residues. After removal of 11 bases from V and 6 bases from J, the junction contained 2 bases not matched to a gene. As DNA, the CDR3 is TGTGCCGTGGGACAGGGGGCCGGGGAGCTGTTTTTT. Protein sequence: CAVGQGAGELFF.

This clonotype was seen repeatedly, ten times or more. CDR3 protein: CAARGGGTEAFF. DNA for the CDR3: TGTGCCGCCCGGGGAGGGGGCACTGAAGCTTTCTTT. The rearrangement joins TRBV10-3 to TRBJ1-1, with D tentatively TRBD1 (6 bases). This CDR3 spans 12 amino acids. V lost 11 bases, J lost 4 bases, and 14 bases lay in between. Looked up from germline, CDR1 is ENHRY and CDR2 is SYGVKD.

This clonotype occurred many times. The rearrangement joins TRBV24-1 to TRBJ2-4; D is uncertain. This CDR3 has 15 amino acids. Germline V gives CDR1 KGHDR, CDR2 SFDVKD. V dropped 2 bases and J dropped 9 bases, with 16 bases sitting between them. The CDR3 nucleotides read TGTGCCACCAGTGATTCGAGAGGTTCAGTGGGCATTCAGTACTTC. Its translation: CATSDSRGSVGIQYF.

This clonotype was observed a handful of times. CDR3 region: CATSRVGSTYNEQFF. DNA of the CDR3: TGTGCCACCAGCAGGGTCGGGAGCACCTACAATGAGCAGTTCTTC. V and J are TRBV15 and TRBJ2-1, with D possibly being TRBD2 (6 bases). The germline gives CDR1 LNHNV, CDR2 YYDKDF (reference sequence). V was clipped by 3 bases and J by 2 bases, with 11 bases between them. This CDR3 region has 15 residues.

This clonotype has more than one count but fewer than ten. The genes are TRBV18 and TRBJ2-3, with 7 nucleotides matching TRBD2. Per germline, CDR1 KGHSH and CDR2 LQKENI. J gave up 4 bases and V 3 bases, and 4 bases lay outside the gene matches. This CDR3 has 14 residues. The chain's CDR3 is CASSPGGIPDTQYF. The DNA for the CDR3 is TGTGCCAGCTCACCCGGGGGGATCCCAGATACGCAGTATTTT.

This clonotype has at least ten counts. The chain recombines TRBV11-2 with TRBJ1-1; the match to TRBD1 covers 7 bases. This CDR3 has 13 residues. V lost 8 bases and J lost 4; bases outside the gene matches: 7. Germline V gene lookup returns CDR1 SGHAT and CDR2 FQNNGV. The CDR3 DNA reads TGTGCCAGCTCCATACAGGGGTTCACTGAAGCTTTCTTT. Its translation is CASSIQGFTEAFF.

Points on this clonotype: Lacking the conserved final phenylalanine or tryptophan, this CDR3 likely reflects a read error. DNA for the CDR3: TGTGCCAGCTCGGAAGCGGGAGAAGACTACAATGAGCAGTTCCTC. Translating gives CASSEAGEDYNEQFL. The V and J genes are TRBV4-2 and TRBJ2-1; 8 bases fit TRBD2. J was trimmed by 3 bases and V by 8 bases; bases with no gene match: 9. The germline CDR1 and CDR2 sequences are LGHNA and YNFKEQ. The CDR3 runs to 15 residues.

This clonotype occurred a few times. The rearrangement uses TRBV4-1 and TRBJ2-1, with D tentatively TRBD2 (5 bases). The germline CDR1 and CDR2 sequences are MGHRA and YSYEKL. Trimming stripped 0 bases from V and 0 bases from J, with 9 bases between. The CDR3 spans 16 residues. Written as DNA, the CDR3 is TGCGCCAGCAGCCAAGATGGAGGCAGCTCCTACAATGAGCAGTTCTTC. Its protein product is CASSQDGGSSYNEQFF.

This rearrangement joins TRBV7-9 to TRBJ2-7; D not resolved. V was shortened by 2 bases and J by 2 bases, with 4 bases between the two germline ends. The CDR3 sequence is 12 residues long. Germline values: CDR1 SEHNR, CDR2 FQNEAQ (reference sequence). The CDR3 here is CASSLTPYEQYF. The CDR3, as DNA: TGTGCCAGCAGCTTAACCCCCTACGAGCAGTACTTC.

This clonotype occurred many times. This chain joins TRBV10-3 and TRBJ1-1, with 9 bases lining up with TRBD1. With V trimmed by 0 bases and J by 0 bases, 8 bases remained unmatched. The CDR3 spans 18 residues. CDR1 ENHRY and CDR2 SYGVKD come from the germline V gene. Here the CDR3 reads CAISESGVTGGVNTEAFF. The CDR3 DNA follows: TGTGCCATCAGTGAGTCAGGTGTGACAGGGGGTGTGAACACTGAAGCTTTCTTT.

The chain couples TRBV2 to TRBJ2-2; D not resolved. The length of the CDR3 is 12 residues. The V gene's germline CDR1 is SNHLY and CDR2 FYNNEI. Trimming stripped 8 bases from V and 6 bases from J, with 10 bases between. CDR3 loop: CASGRYAGELFF. The CDR3 DNA reads as TGTGCCAGCGGCAGGTACGCCGGGGAGCTGTTTTTT. The full variable domain, rest sourced from reference TRBV2 and TRBJ2-2, is EPEVTQTPSHQVTQMGQEVILRCVPISNHLYFYWYRQILGQKVEFLVSFYNNEISEKSEIFDDQFSVERPDGSNFTLKIRSTKLEDSAMYFCASGRYAGELFFGEGSRLTVL.